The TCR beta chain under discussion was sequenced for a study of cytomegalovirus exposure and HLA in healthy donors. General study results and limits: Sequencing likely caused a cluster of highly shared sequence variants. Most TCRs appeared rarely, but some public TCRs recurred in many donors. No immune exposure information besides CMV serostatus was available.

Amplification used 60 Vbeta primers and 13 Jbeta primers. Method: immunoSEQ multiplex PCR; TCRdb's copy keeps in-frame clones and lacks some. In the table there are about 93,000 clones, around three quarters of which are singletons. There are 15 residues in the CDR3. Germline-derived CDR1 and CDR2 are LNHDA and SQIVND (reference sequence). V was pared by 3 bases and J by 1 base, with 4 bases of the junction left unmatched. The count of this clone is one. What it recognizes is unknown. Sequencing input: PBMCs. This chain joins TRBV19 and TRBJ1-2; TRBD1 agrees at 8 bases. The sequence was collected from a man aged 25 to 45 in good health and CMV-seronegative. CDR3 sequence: CASSMRTGINYGYTF. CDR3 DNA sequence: TGTGCCAGTAGTATGAGGACAGGGATTAACTATGGCTACACCTTC.